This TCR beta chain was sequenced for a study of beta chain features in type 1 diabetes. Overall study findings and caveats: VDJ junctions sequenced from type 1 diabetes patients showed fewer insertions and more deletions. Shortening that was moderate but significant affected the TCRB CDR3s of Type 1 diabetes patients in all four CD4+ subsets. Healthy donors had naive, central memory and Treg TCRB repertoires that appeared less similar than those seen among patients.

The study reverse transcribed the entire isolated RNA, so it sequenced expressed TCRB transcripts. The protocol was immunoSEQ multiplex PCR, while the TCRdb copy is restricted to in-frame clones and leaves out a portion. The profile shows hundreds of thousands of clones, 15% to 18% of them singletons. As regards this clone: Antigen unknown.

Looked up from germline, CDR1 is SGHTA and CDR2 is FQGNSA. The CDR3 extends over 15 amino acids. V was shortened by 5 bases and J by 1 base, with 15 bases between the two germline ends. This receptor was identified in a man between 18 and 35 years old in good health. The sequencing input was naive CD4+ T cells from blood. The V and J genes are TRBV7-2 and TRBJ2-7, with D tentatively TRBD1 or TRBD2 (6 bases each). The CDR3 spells CASSPGAGPSYEQYF. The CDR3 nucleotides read TGTGCCAGCAGCCCGGGGGCGGGTCCTTCCTACGAGCAGTACTTC. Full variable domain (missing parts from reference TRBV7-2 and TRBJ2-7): GAGVSQSPSNKVTEKGKDVELRCDPISGHTALYWYRQSLGQGLEFLIYFQGNSAPDKSGLPSDRFSAERTGGSVSTLTIQRTQQEDSAVYLCASSPGAGPSYEQYFGPGTRLTVT.